Sequencing of this T cell receptor beta chain was carried out in a study of blood T cell repertoires in COVID-19. Overall study context: Some COVID-19 samples were acute and others convalescent; all came from the United States, Italy and Spain. In each case, the material was cDNA or gDNA derived from T cells, B-cell-depleted T cells, or PBMCs.

V lost 1 base to trimming and J lost 5 bases; unmatched junction nucleotides: 10. Germline V gene lookup returns CDR1 SGHAT and CDR2 FQNNGV. The CDR3 covers 16 residues. Authors' analysis steps: Estimated nucleated cell counts came from reference gene primer amplification. Profiling relied on immunoSEQ multiplex PCR, and the TCRdb table lists in-frame clones only, not all of them. The V and J calls and clone size were taken over from that table, and D and trimming were inferred from the DNA. The sample has 15,000 or so clones; around 88% are singletons. The V call is TRBV11-2, the J call TRBJ2-7; 8 positions match TRBD1. This TCR was recovered from a human donor in a cohort sampled during active COVID-19. The sequenced material came from peripheral blood. The CDR3 is CASSLGHGTGGHEQYF. In DNA, the CDR3 is TGTGCCAGCAGCTTAGGTCACGGGACAGGCGGTCACGAGCAGTACTTC.